What follows are 26 T cell receptor beta chains derived from one specimen sequenced in a study of post-analysis software for immune sequencing data. Overall study results and limits: In patients, five TRBV segments were more frequent than in controls, with TRBV5-6, TRBV5-1 and TRBV20-1 among them.

Included in the TCR beta cDNA libraries were unique molecular identifiers. TCRdb redid the calling of the PCR reads with MiXCR, one entry per CDR3 protein. The repertoire holds 550,000 to 700,000 distinct CDR3 sequences, with 44% as singletons. Antigens for these TCRs are unknown. Specimen: blood. These receptor sequences come from a girl aged 10 to 17 with multiple sclerosis.

This clonotype came up a few times. The chain combines TRBV6-5 with TRBJ2-7; TRBD1 matches 12 bases. Trimming removed 6 bases from V and 3 bases from J; junction bases left unmatched: 3. CDR3 size: 14 residues. Germline lookup yields CDR1 MNHEY and CDR2 SVGAGI. This chain's CDR3 is CASSGTGGYYEQYF. In DNA form, the CDR3 reads TGTGCCAGCAGCGGGACAGGGGGCTACTACGAGCAGTACTTC.

The chain combines TRBV12-3 or TRBV12-4 with TRBJ1-1, with 9 bases aligning to TRBD1. Trimming took 5 bases from V and 4 from J; bases not matched to a gene: 11. The CDR3 runs to 16 residues. CDR3 protein: CASSPQDRGDPTEAFF. The CDR3, as DNA: TGTGCCAGCAGTCCCCAGGACAGGGGTGATCCCACTGAAGCTTTCTTT.

The chain links TRBV13 to TRBJ2-7; D could derive from TRBD1 or TRBD2 (5 bases each). This CDR3 contains 17 residues. The V gene lost 3 bases and the J gene lost 2 bases, with 20 bases spanning the gap. Germline-derived CDR1 and CDR2 are PRHDT and FYEKMQ (reference sequence). CDR3: CASSFSLGVRGPYEQYF. In DNA form, the CDR3 reads TGTGCCAGCAGCTTTTCCCTAGGCGTTCGGGGCCCCTACGAGCAGTACTTC.

The chain joins TRBV7-9 to TRBJ2-3; 7 bases match TRBD2. Germline V gene sequence: CDR1 SEHNR, CDR2 FQNEAQ (reference sequence). This CDR3 is built from 14 residues. Germline trimming cut 0 bases from V and 6 bases from J; bases unmatched to any gene: 3. CDR3 sequence reads: CASSLAQGGDTQYF. The CDR3 DNA reads as TGTGCCAGCAGCTTAGCGCAGGGAGGGGATACGCAGTATTTT.

The chain has TRBV7-2 and TRBJ1-2, with 10 bases that match TRBD1. The J segment lost 4 bases and the V segment lost 1 base, leaving 3 bases of the junction unmatched. CDR3 length: 15 amino acids. The germline gives CDR1 SGHTA, CDR2 FQGNSA. The CDR3 loop reads CASSLVGQGTYGYTF. DNA for the CDR3: TGTGCCAGCAGCTTAGTGGGACAGGGGACCTATGGCTACACCTTC.

On this clonotype: The CDR3 carries no conserved terminal phenylalanine or tryptophan, so it likely arises from a read error. The chain uses TRBV12-3 or TRBV12-4 and TRBJ2-3; D is uncertain. The CDR3 length is 14 residues. CDR3 DNA sequence: TGTGCCGGCAGTAATCCGGCCTGCACAGATACGCAGTATTCT. Protein product: CAGSNPACTDTQYS.

V and J are TRBV10-3 and TRBJ1-5, with 12 bases lining up with TRBD1. Germline V gene data show CDR1 as ENHRY and CDR2 as SYGVKD. The CDR3 contains 16 residues. The ends lost 4 bases at V and 7 bases at J; junction bases unmatched: 8. Written as DNA, the CDR3 is TGTGCCATCAGTGGGGACAGGGGGCTCAACTCGCAGCCCCAGCATTTT. This gives the protein CAISGDRGLNSQPQHF.

There are a few counts of this clonotype. The chain employs TRBV9 and TRBJ1-6, with no clear D. This CDR3 contains 15 residues. The germline V gene has CDR1 SGDLS and CDR2 YYNGEE. V was cut by 0 bases and J by 8 bases, with 12 bases left in between. The CDR3 coding sequence is TGTGCCAGCAGCGTAGATGTCCGGGATGATTCACCCCTCCACTTT. This translates into CASSVDVRDDSPLHF.

This clonotype was observed a handful of times. V gene TRBV7-9 combines with J gene TRBJ2-1, with TRBD2 matching over 10 bases. From germline, CDR1 is SEHNR and CDR2 FQNEAQ (reference sequence). The CDR3 spans 15 residues. V dropped 2 bases and J dropped 8; count of bases not matched to a gene: 6. The CDR3 DNA follows: TGTGCCAGCAGCTTAACTAGCGGGATAGTCGATGAGCAGTTCTTC. This codes for CASSLTSGIVDEQFF.

This clonotype was observed a handful of times. The rearrangement links TRBV12-3 or TRBV12-4 to TRBJ2-1; 10 nucleotides line up with TRBD2. This CDR3 has 15 amino acids. The V gene end was trimmed by 1 base and the J gene end by 6 bases; junction bases not matched to a gene: 3. For the CDR3, the DNA is TGTGCCAGCAGTTTAGGGGCTAGCGGGAGCAATGAGCAGTTCTTC. This encodes CASSLGASGSNEQFF.

The V call is TRBV15, the J call TRBJ1-1; D remains unclear. The CDR3 contains 15 residues. Germline CDR1 is LNHNV and CDR2 is YYDKDF (reference sequence). The V gene lost 5 bases and the J gene lost 1 base, with 14 bases spanning the gap. The CDR3 coding sequence is TGTGCCACCAGCCCCCGGACGGAGCGGAACACTGAAGCTTTCTTT. The encoded protein is CATSPRTERNTEAFF.

V usage is TRBV20-1 and J usage is TRBJ2-6, with a tentative D call TRBD1 (5 bases). This CDR3 has 21 residues. Germline V CDR1 and CDR2: DFQATT, SNEGSKA (reference sequence). V was pared by 4 bases and J by 0 bases, with 28 bases between. CDR3 in DNA: TGCAGTGCTAAGAGTCCCCCACCAGGACATCCTCTGAGCTCTGGGGCCAACGTCCTGACTTTC. Its translation is CSAKSPPPGHPLSSGANVLTF.

The chain joins TRBV5-1 to TRBJ2-7, with 10 bases lining up with TRBD1. V dropped 1 base and J dropped 0; count of bases not matched to a gene: 4. CDR3 length equals 16 residues. The V gene's germline CDR1 is SGHRS and CDR2 YFSETQ. The CDR3 DNA is TGCGCCAGCAGCTTGTTCCGGACAGGGGGCTCCTACGAGCAGTACTTC. Its translation is CASSLFRTGGSYEQYF.

The V and J genes are TRBV29-1 and TRBJ2-5; 7 bases align to TRBD2. V shed 2 bases, J shed 4 bases, and the junction held 10 bases outside the gene matches. Germline CDR1 reads SQVTM; CDR2 reads ANQGSEA. The CDR3 loop spans 15 amino acids. This CDR3 is CSVEIVTGGIETQYF. The CDR3 DNA follows: TGCAGCGTTGAAATCGTAACGGGAGGCATAGAGACCCAGTACTTC.

The V and J genes are TRBV10-3 and TRBJ2-7, with TRBD2 as a possible D gene (6 bases). Germline-derived CDR1 and CDR2 are ENHRY and SYGVKD. The CDR3 extends over 17 amino acids. V gave up 3 bases and J gave up 3 bases, with 21 bases separating them. CDR3 nucleotide sequence: TGTGCCATCAGTGACGTAGCGGACGCCCGTCCCTTCTACGAGCAGTACTTC. Its translation: CAISDVADARPFYEQYF.

CDR3 sequence reads: CASSRSTGAYGYTF. Here the CDR3 DNA reads TGTGCCAGCAGCCGTTCCACGGGGGCCTATGGCTACACCTTC. The rearrangement uses TRBV7-9 and TRBJ1-2; weak D call: TRBD1 (6 bases). The CDR3 spans 14 residues. Germline assignment: CDR1 SEHNR and CDR2 FQNEAQ (reference sequence). V was pared by 5 bases and J by 4 bases, with 14 bases between.

There are a few counts of this clonotype. The chain uses TRBV28 and TRBJ1-2; D not resolved. Germline CDR1 MDHEN, CDR2 SYDVKM. Trimming pared 2 bases from V and 8 bases from J, leaving 18 bases between. This CDR3 is 15 amino acids long. CDR3 residues: CASSLMGEGATGYTF. The CDR3, as DNA: TGTGCCAGCAGTTTAATGGGAGAAGGTGCGACGGGCTACACCTTC.

For this clonotype: The junction and the germline gene differ at one end; a read error may be behind it. The chain carries TRBV5-1 and TRBJ1-1; D may be TRBD1 (5 bases). From germline, CDR1 is SGHRS and CDR2 YFSETQ. The CDR3 has 14 residues. The CDR3 spells CASSLERGRTEAFF. The CDR3 nucleotides read TGTGCCAGCAGTTTGGAGAGGGGTCGGACTGAAGCTTTCTTT.

This sequence joins TRBV6-5 and TRBJ2-1; D may be TRBD1 (6 bases). Germline CDR1 MNHEY, CDR2 SVGAGI. The length of the CDR3 is 13 residues. V was clipped by 2 bases and J by 6 bases, with 8 bases between them. The chain's CDR3 is CASSYAGVNEQFF. CDR3 DNA sequence: TGTGCCAGCAGTTACGCAGGGGTCAATGAGCAGTTCTTC.

The V call is TRBV14, the J call TRBJ2-3; 12 nucleotides match TRBD2. The V gene's germline CDR1 is SGHDN and CDR2 FVKESK. The CDR3 consists of 15 residues. V trimming: 8 bases; J trimming: 1 base; junction bases outside the gene matches: 4. The CDR3 bases are TGTGCCAGCTTTCCTAGCGGGGGGGGCACAGATACGCAGTATTTT. Encoded protein: CASFPSGGGTDTQYF.

To note about this clonotype: The junction departs from the called germline gene at one end, perhaps through a read error. The genes are TRBV5-1 and TRBJ2-7; a weak D match, TRBD2 (8 bases). Germline V gives CDR1 SGHRS, CDR2 YFSETQ. This CDR3 region has 16 residues. CDR3 sequence reads: CAGSLGGGGTNYEQYF. The CDR3, as DNA: TGCGCCGGCAGCTTAGGGGGCGGGGGGACAAACTACGAGCAGTACTTC.

The chain recombines TRBV12-3 or TRBV12-4 with TRBJ2-3; 9 positions match TRBD2. With V trimmed by 6 bases and J by 0 bases, 4 bases remained unmatched. CDR3 length: 15 residues. The CDR3 DNA reads TGTGCCAGCAGGACCACTAGCGGGAGCACAGATACGCAGTATTTT. This gives the protein CASRTTSGSTDTQYF.

This clonotype turned up a few times. The genes are TRBV7-9 and TRBJ2-5, with D maybe TRBD1 (5 bases). The CDR3 has 13 residues. Germline assignment: CDR1 SEHNR and CDR2 FQNEAQ (reference sequence). The CDR3 reads CATRQGTQETQYF. The CDR3 nucleotides are TGTGCAACACGCCAGGGTACCCAAGAGACCCAGTACTTC.

In this sample, this clonotype turned up a few times. The chain has TRBV7-8 and TRBJ1-5; D not certain. This CDR3 spans 14 amino acids. Germline assignment: CDR1 SGHVS and CDR2 FQNEAQ. V was cut by 3 bases and J by 3 bases, with 9 bases left in between. In DNA, the CDR3 is TGTGCCAGCAGCTTTCGGCAAGTCAATCAGCCCCAGCATTTT. Protein product: CASSFRQVNQPQHF.

The table lists this clonotype with a few counts. This chain links TRBV5-1 with TRBJ2-4, with 8 bases that match TRBD1. From germline, CDR1 is SGHRS and CDR2 YFSETQ. The V and J ends lost 4 bases and 5 bases, in that order; junction bases with no gene match: 11. The CDR3 loop spans 16 amino acids. The CDR3 reads CASSTTGRGPENIQYF. Written as DNA, the CDR3 is TGCGCCAGCAGCACGACGGGCAGGGGGCCGGAAAACATTCAGTACTTC.

The V gene is TRBV5-1, the J gene TRBJ2-5; perhaps D is TRBD1 or TRBD2 (5 bases each). Trimming took 6 bases from V and 2 from J, leaving 17 bases between them. The CDR3 length is 15 residues. CDR1 and CDR2 (germline): SGHRS, YFSETQ. CDR3 in DNA: TGCGCCAGCAAGGCCAATGGGGACCCTCAAGAGACCCAGTACTTC. This encodes CASKANGDPQETQYF.